This T cell receptor (beta chain) originates from a study of T cell responses to AZD1222 COVID-19 vaccine. At the level of the study: Second-dose groups at about 4 or about 12 weeks were pooled. Study observations and caveats: As reported, nearly half of all spike-specific TCRs target variant regions that are unmutated. The span of vaccine-associated CD4 TCRs extended across spike, with dominance at 160-218 and 743-854. Donors were largely white British and mainly female; clonal diversity was possibly underestimated.

With 1 base clipped from V and 0 bases from J, the junction kept 10 bases outside the gene matches. The CDR3 length is 18 residues. Germline assignment: CDR1 SGDLS and CDR2 YYNGEE. About this clone: Its antigen is unknown.

TCRdb's copy holds only in-frame clones and misses some; the assay was immunoSEQ multiplex PCR. The sample consists of about 130,000 clones, approximately 88% of them appearing once. The chain carries TRBV9 and TRBJ2-3; 8 bases align to TRBD2. The origin of this receptor is an adult in good health. The sequences come from peripheral blood, collected on day 0 of AZD1222 vaccination. CDR3: CASSVRSSGLASTDTQYF. For the CDR3, the DNA is TGTGCCAGCAGCGTACGTTCTAGCGGGCTTGCTAGCACAGATACGCAGTATTTT.